Listed here are 20 T cell receptor beta chains from one sample, sequenced in a study of beta chain features in type 1 diabetes. Expressed TCRB transcripts got sequenced, as all isolated RNA was reverse transcribed. The method was immunoSEQ multiplex PCR; TCRdb's version includes in-frame clones alone and lacks a portion of them. The sample shows 400,000 to 500,000 clones, over 11% of them seen only once. The sample consisted of naive CD4+ T cells from blood. All receptors derive from a man aged 25-40 years in good health.

This chain joins TRBV6-5 and TRBJ2-2, with D unresolved. This CDR3 is built from 15 residues. Germline CDR1 is MNHEY and CDR2 is SVGAGI. The germline V and J ends were trimmed by 2 bases and 1 base, with 8 bases remaining between them. CDR3 coding DNA: TGTGCCAGCAGTTACAATACTGGGAACACCGGGGAGCTGTTTTTT. It yields the protein CASSYNTGNTGELFF.

The CDR3 region has the DNA TGCGCCAGCGGGGCAGACAGGGGGCGGGATACGCAGTATTTT. Encoded protein: CASGADRGRDTQYF. V usage is TRBV23-1 and J usage is TRBJ2-3, with 10 positions matching TRBD1. TRBV23-1 is an ORF, with its function uncertain. Trimming removed 8 bases from V and 6 bases from J; junction bases left unmatched: 8. The CDR3 runs 14 residues.

The chain employs TRBV7-2 and TRBJ2-1; D remains ambiguous. V was clipped by 1 base and J by 10 bases, with 11 bases between them. This CDR3 spans 13 amino acids. CDR1 and CDR2 from the germline V gene are SGHTA and FQGNSA. In DNA form, the CDR3 reads TGTGCCAGCAGCTTAGACCGGGCTACCGAGCAGTTCTTC. This translates into CASSLDRATEQFF.

This clone was picked up a small number of times. The chain uses TRBV6-5 and TRBJ2-3, with TRBD1 identical over 9 bases. V was clipped by 2 bases and J by 0 bases; unmatched bases: 3. The CDR3 totals 16 residues. Germline CDR1 and CDR2: MNHEY and SVGAGI. The CDR3 here is CASSYLGQGSTDTQYF. The CDR3 nucleotides read TGTGCCAGCAGTTACCTGGGACAGGGCAGCACAGATACGCAGTATTTT.

V and J are TRBV18 and TRBJ2-7, with 8 bases matching TRBD1. Germline CDR1 and CDR2: KGHSH and LQKENI. The CDR3 contains 16 residues. V lost 3 bases to trimming and J lost 1 base; unmatched junction nucleotides: 8. CDR3 amino acids: CASSPGGQELSYEQYF. The CDR3 DNA reads TGTGCCAGCTCACCGGGGGGACAGGAGCTTTCCTACGAGCAGTACTTC.

This clone was counted a few times. The V and J genes are TRBV5-1 and TRBJ2-5, with a possible D match to TRBD2 (5 bases). Germline assignment: CDR1 SGHRS and CDR2 YFSETQ. V was shortened by 2 bases and J by 0 bases, with 11 bases between the two germline ends. The CDR3 contains 15 residues. The CDR3 coding sequence is TGCGCCAGCAGCTTTTTCCCAGCGGACCAAGAGACCCAGTACTTC. Residues: CASSFFPADQETQYF.

The V call is TRBV4-2, the J call TRBJ1-3; D gene ambiguous. Trimming left V 0 bases short and J 4 bases short, with 16 bases between. This CDR3 comprises 17 residues. Looked up from germline, CDR1 is LGHNA and CDR2 is YNFKEQ. The CDR3 reads CASSQDTGLGGGNTIYF. CDR3 nucleotides: TGTGCCAGCAGCCAAGATACGGGCTTGGGAGGCGGAAACACCATATATTTT.

This clone appeared a few times. V and J are TRBV9 and TRBJ2-2; D is possibly TRBD2 (7 bases). Germline V gene sequence: CDR1 SGDLS, CDR2 YYNGEE. Trimming cost V 0 bases and J 6 bases, with 18 bases left between them. The CDR3 covers 17 residues. Here the CDR3 reads CASSVAVTGGPPGELFF. The CDR3, as DNA: TGTGCCAGCAGCGTAGCTGTGACGGGGGGCCCCCCCGGGGAGCTGTTTTTT.

The rearrangement uses TRBV6-5 and TRBJ1-5, with a possible D match to TRBD1 (6 bases). The germline V and J ends were trimmed by 5 bases and 7 bases, with 12 bases remaining between them. Germline V CDR1 and CDR2: MNHEY, SVGAGI. CDR3 length: 13 residues. In DNA, the CDR3 is TGTGCCAGCAGTAACAGGGACCGGCAGCCCCAGCATTTT. This translates into CASSNRDRQPQHF.

This clone has just a few counts. V and J are TRBV6-1 and TRBJ2-7, with D maybe TRBD2 (5 bases). CDR1 MNHNS and CDR2 SASEGT come from the germline V gene. There are 12 residues in the CDR3. Trimming pared 5 bases from V and 3 bases from J, leaving 8 bases between. The CDR3 DNA reads TGTGCCAGCAGTTCCCGGGGCTACGAGCAGTACGTC. Residues: CASSSRGYEQYV.

This chain joins TRBV29-1 and TRBJ2-7; D remains ambiguous. Germline-derived CDR1 and CDR2 are SQVTM and ANQGSEA. The CDR3 has 13 amino acids. Trimming took 7 bases from V and 4 from J, leaving 17 bases between them. Here the CDR3 DNA reads TGCAGCGCCGCTCCTAGGCCGGGTTACGAGCAGTACTTC. Its protein is CSAAPRPGYEQYF.

In nucleotides, the CDR3 is TGTGCCAGCAGCCCGGGAGCGGTTGACTATGGCTACACCTTC. This translates into CASSPGAVDYGYTF. This chain links TRBV7-2 with TRBJ1-2; no definite D call. The CDR3 loop spans 14 amino acids. CDR1 and CDR2 from the germline V gene are SGHTA and FQGNSA. V was shortened by 5 bases and J by 3 bases, with 13 bases between the two germline ends.

The chain has TRBV9 and TRBJ2-3, with no clear D. Germline values: CDR1 SGDLS, CDR2 YYNGEE. This CDR3 has 13 amino acids. V was trimmed by 0 bases and J by 4 bases, leaving 6 bases between them. The CDR3 loop reads CASSVVLSDTQYF. The CDR3 nucleotides are TGTGCCAGCAGCGTAGTTCTATCAGATACGCAGTATTTT. Complete variable domain (other parts from reference TRBV9 and TRBJ2-3): DSGVTQTPKHLITATGQRVTLRCSPRSGDLSVYWYQQSLDQGLQFLIQYYNGEERAKGNILERFSAQQFPDLHSELNLSSLELGDSALYFCASSVVLSDTQYFGPGTRLTVL.

This clone came up a few times. V gene TRBV13 combines with J gene TRBJ1-2; maybe TRBD1 (5 bases). Trimming took off 0 bases at V and 4 bases at J, with 24 bases between the two ends. Germline V CDR1 and CDR2: PRHDT, FYEKMQ (reference sequence). This CDR3 is built from 19 residues. The CDR3 DNA is TGTGCCAGCAGCTTAGGCACTATGGGACTCCTGGGGCTAAGCTATGGCTACACCTTC. Translating gives CASSLGTMGLLGLSYGYTF.

This chain uses TRBV15 with TRBJ2-7, with D unresolved. CDR3 size: 15 residues. Trimming left V 0 bases short and J 2 bases short, with 11 bases between. Germline CDR1 LNHNV, CDR2 YYDKDF (reference sequence). CDR3 in amino acids: CATSRDPGPTYEQYV. The CDR3 DNA is TGTGCCACCAGCAGAGATCCCGGTCCGACCTACGAGCAGTACGTC.

The chain uses TRBV15 and TRBJ1-1; D remains unclear. The germline V and J ends were trimmed by 1 base and 0 bases, with 9 bases remaining between them. This CDR3 contains 15 residues. CDR1 is LNHNV, CDR2 YYDKDF, per germline (reference sequence). The CDR3 bases are TGTGCCACCAGCAGAGGTGCAGCAGTGAACACTGAAGCTTTCTTT. Translation gives CATSRGAAVNTEAFF. Based on the CDR3 plus reference TRBV15 and TRBJ1-1, the full variable domain is DAMVIQNPRYQVTQFGKPVTLSCSQTLNHNVMYWYQQKSSQAPKLLFHYYDKDFNNEADTPDNFQSRRPNTSFCFLDIRSPGLGDTAMYLCATSRGAAVNTEAFFGQGTRLTVV.

The gene calls are TRBV4-1 and TRBJ2-5; tentative D call: TRBD2 (5 bases). Per germline, CDR1 MGHRA and CDR2 YSYEKL. V was pared by 1 base and J by 5 bases, with 11 bases between. This CDR3 region has 14 residues. CDR3 in DNA: TGCGCCAGCAGCCAAGGGGAGCTGAGGGAGACCCAGTACTTC. Translating gives CASSQGELRETQYF.

The sample holds a few counts of this clone. The V gene is TRBV4-3, the J gene TRBJ1-6, with 7 bases matching TRBD1. The germline gives CDR1 LGHNA, CDR2 YSLEER. The CDR3 covers 16 residues. The V and J ends lost 3 bases and 8 bases, in that order; junction bases with no gene match: 10. CDR3 DNA: TGCGCCAGCAGCCAGACGCGACAGGGAGTTTATTCACCCCTCCACTTT. Translated: CASSQTRQGVYSPLHF.

This chain joins TRBV7-9 and TRBJ2-5; 11 bases are a match to TRBD1. The V segment lost 5 bases and the J segment 5 bases; nucleotides outside the gene matches: 13. Germline V CDR1 and CDR2: SEHNR, FQNEAQ (reference sequence). CDR3 size: 17 residues. CDR3 in DNA: TGTGCCAGCAGCCCTACCCGGACAGGGGGCGTTGGGGAGACCCAGTACTTC. Amino acids: CASSPTRTGGVGETQYF.

The rearrangement links TRBV27 to TRBJ2-1; maybe TRBD1 (5 bases). V shed 4 bases and J shed 5 bases, with 9 bases lying between them. This CDR3 spans 13 amino acids. CDR1 is MNHEY and CDR2 is SMNVEV in the germline V gene (reference sequence). Here the CDR3 reads CASSYDSHNEQFF. DNA of the CDR3: TGTGCCAGCAGTTACGACAGTCACAATGAGCAGTTCTTC.